There are a few counts of the clone carrying this T cell receptor beta chain. The target antigen is unknown. This entry comes from a study of CD8+ T cells in alopecia areata. Overall study: Administration of oral tofacitinib to treated patients was at 5 to 10 mg twice daily. Patients took tofacitinib for 6 to 18 months, followed by 6 drug-free months. The study's findings and limits: Clonality exceeded that of normal scalp in lesional scalp, most notably in alopecia totalis/universalis.

The V end lost 4 bases, the J end lost 4 bases, and 7 bases lay between the germline ends. From germline, CDR1 is SGHRS and CDR2 YFSETQ. The CDR3 sequence is 12 residues long. RNA, once extracted, was reverse transcribed into cDNA for use as the sequencing template. The method was immunoSEQ multiplex PCR; TCRdb's version includes in-frame clones alone and lacks a portion of them. This sample has approximately 140,000 clones, with more than 45% found just once. Sequencing input: CD4+ T cells sorted from blood. This TCR came from a human donor with alopecia areata. The J gene is TRBJ2-3, the V gene TRBV5-1; D is ambiguous. The CDR3 here is CASSTNADTQYF. In DNA, the CDR3 is TGCGCCAGCAGCACTAACGCAGATACGCAGTATTTT.